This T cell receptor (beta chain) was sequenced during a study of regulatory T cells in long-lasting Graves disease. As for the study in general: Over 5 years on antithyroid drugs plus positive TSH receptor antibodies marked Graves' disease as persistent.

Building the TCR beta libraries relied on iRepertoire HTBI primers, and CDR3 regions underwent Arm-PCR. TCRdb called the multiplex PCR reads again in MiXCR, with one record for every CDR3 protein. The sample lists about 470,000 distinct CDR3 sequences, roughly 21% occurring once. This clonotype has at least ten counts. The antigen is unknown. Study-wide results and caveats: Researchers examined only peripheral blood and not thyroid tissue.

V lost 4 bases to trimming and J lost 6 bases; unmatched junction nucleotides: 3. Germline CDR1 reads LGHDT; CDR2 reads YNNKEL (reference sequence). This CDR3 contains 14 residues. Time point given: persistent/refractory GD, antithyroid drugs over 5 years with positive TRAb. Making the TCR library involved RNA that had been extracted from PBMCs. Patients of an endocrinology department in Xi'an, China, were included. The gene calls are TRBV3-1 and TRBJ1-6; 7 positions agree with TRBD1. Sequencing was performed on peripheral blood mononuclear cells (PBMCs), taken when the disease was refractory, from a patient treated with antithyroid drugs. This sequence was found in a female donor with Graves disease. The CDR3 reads CASSPGQSNSPLHF. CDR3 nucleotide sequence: TGTGCCAGCAGCCCGGGACAGAGTAATTCACCCCTCCACTTT. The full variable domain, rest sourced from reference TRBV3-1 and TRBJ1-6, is DTAVSQTPKYLVTQMGNDKSIKCEQNLGHDTMYWYKQDSKKFLKIMFSYNNKELIINETVPNRFSPKSPDKAHLNLHINSLELGDSAVYFCASSPGQSNSPLHFGNGTRLTVT.